This T cell receptor (beta chain) was recorded in a study of cytomegalovirus exposure and HLA in healthy donors (dated by TCRdb to between 2016 and 2019). Background for the entire study: An earlier analysis of some 600 of the donors reported 276 Gb of sequence data and 117 million unique TCR beta sequences obtained from about 170 million T cells. An early release that covered about 600 HLA-typed donors contained approximately 300 gigabases of sequencing data and 70 million to 100 million unique TCR sequences. Among the approximately 420 genotyped donors, approximately 82% belonged to the genetic ancestry cluster associated with self-reported Caucasian donors. The study aimed to test whether signatures of past pathogen exposure could be identified by cataloging public T cell receptors. Using immunosequencing, the study profiled T cell repertoires from approximately 700 subjects and related those repertoires to cytomegalovirus serostatus. Along with the approximately 600-subject first cohort, a separate validation cohort of over a hundred different subjects was used. To predict cytomegalovirus infection status, the study brought together high-throughput TCR immunosequencing, statistical association of individual TCRs with disease status, and machine learning. In a later analysis, previously published TCR beta repertoires from 666 donors were re-analyzed and high-resolution HLA genotyping was added so that TCR occurrence patterns could be studied. In the later analysis, no new phenotypic data were used to find candidate immune exposures; instead, reliance was placed on TCR beta sequences and their occurrence across donors. An earlier analysis of 587 of the donors applied high-throughput TCR beta sequencing to assess whether each TCR beta V gene segment acted as functional or pseudogenic. Alongside the repertoire data, information on donor age, sex, ethnicity and CMV serostatus was compiled. Genome-wide SNP genotypes for about 55% of the roughly 670 donors were used in a later genetic analysis, which treated that subset as a discovery cohort. Every discovery cohort repertoire had been produced on one sequencing platform. Class I and class II HLA loci were covered by the typing at four-digit resolution. Typing coverage varied by locus: about 620-630 donors for A, B, C, DRB1 and DQB1; some 520 for DQA1; 600 to 610 for DPA1; 450 to 480 for DPB1. Five DR-DQ haplotypes were handled as single units for association and clustering because linkage in the cohort was strong. On average, over 200,000 unique TCR beta nucleotide sequences were sequenced per donor among more than 350 genotyped donors of the cohort, with roughly 18% of those sequences being non-productive.

The cohort comprised approximately 700 healthy bone marrow donors. At the time of sampling, every cohort member was nominally healthy, though immune exposures that went unrecorded were likely present. The donor tested CMV seronegative and was one of the 352 seronegative cohort members. A peripheral blood sample was collected from each donor, and TCR beta sequencing was performed on peripheral blood mononuclear cells. The Qiagen DNeasy Blood Extraction Kit was used to extract genomic DNA from the blood cell samples. A remark on this clone: Its target antigen remains unknown. Base quality data are lacking; no much larger clone is found one base away.

The method was the immunoSEQ multiplex PCR assay. A mixture of 60 forward primers for TCR Vbeta segments and 13 reverse primers for TCR Jbeta segments was used in the multiplex PCR. The CDR3 region of rearranged TCR beta genes was amplified from genomic DNA with a multiplex PCR assay. The Illumina HiSeq System was used to sequence the amplified TCR beta libraries as 87-base-pair reads. Regarding the original processing steps: A later analysis tallied roughly 80 million unique TCR beta chains across the roughly 610 repertoires, and approximately 12 million of those chains were shared by two or more donors. Raw reads were error-corrected and collapsed into unique sequences by a nearest-neighbor algorithm in which closely related sequences were merged to remove PCR and sequencing errors. To assign V, D and J gene segments, CDR3 sequences were aligned to IMGT reference sequences. For a sequence to be retained, at least a six-nucleotide match to both a V gene segment and a J gene segment was required. A rearrangement counted as productive if the CDR3 had no stop codons and remained in frame with V and J, and every other rearrangement counted as non-productive. CDR3 was defined by IMGT convention, running from the second conserved V-encoded cysteine to the conserved J-encoded phenylalanine. Sequences without an unambiguous match to a single V gene segment were excluded from the earlier analysis of 450 to 750 of the donors. An earlier analysis of roughly 590 of the donors called V segments functional above 56.7% productive rearrangements and segregating when the between-donor standard deviation exceeded 5%. A statistical classification framework was built to diagnose cytomegalovirus status from the catalog of TCR beta chain sequences. In a later analysis, V and J genes were assigned by comparing TCR nucleotide sequences against IMGT/GENE-DB human TR gene sequences. The TCRdist pipeline was used in a later analysis to assign CDR3 sequences and most-parsimonious VDJ recombination scenarios. A later analysis defined each TCR beta chain by its CDR3 amino acid sequence plus V-gene family, and excluded reads lacking a unique V-gene family. As a way to deal with suspected cross-contamination and a sequencing artifact, a later analysis dropped 450 to 600 nucleotide sequences that were highly shared and had low generation probability. A later analysis calculated a clonal expansion index for each public chain from normalized within-repertoire ranks of inferred template counts. Generation probabilities in a later analysis came from a VDJ recombination model fitted to out-of-frame rearrangements, and those results were checked against IGoR. In a later analysis, hypergeometric tests were used to score TCR-TCR, TCR-HLA and TCR-CMV co-occurrence, with a repertoire-size bias correction applied to TCR pairs. False discovery rates were estimated in a later analysis by permuting HLA or CMV assignments 20 times. In a later analysis, co-occurring TCRs were grouped using DBSCAN, with TCRdist sequence similarity added in when clustering inside HLA-allele-positive subsets. Co-occurrence clustering excluded repertoires with fewer than 30,000 or more than 120,000 public chains, plus five with anomalous nucleotide sharing. TCRdb mirrors the immuneACCESS table, restricted to in-frame sequences. Some clones are absent from its copies; in checked studies, under half trace to an unresolved V gene, and the reason for the others is unknown. That table gives V, J and clone size, and the DNA gave D and trimming. This sample is represented by roughly 150,000 clones; around four fifths of them were singletons. Clones ranked in the top ten supply 3.4% of the sample.

Relative to germline, V is missing 6 bases and J is missing 7 bases, with 5 bases of the junction outside any gene match. CDR1 and CDR2, looked up from the germline V gene, are MNHEY and SVGAGI. Reading from cysteine to phenylalanine, the CDR3 counts 15 amino acids. Left in the record is the CDR3 DNA by itself, 45 bases read in frame from the first base. Beyond this particular receptor, the publication reports: Across donors, most TCR sequences were observed very rarely, whereas some public TCRs were present in many individuals. Most CMV-associated TCR beta chains appeared to be HLA-restricted in a later analysis, and the HLA associations seemed to be driven largely by CMV exposure. Immune exposure information for the cohort was limited to CMV serostatus. Some IMGT-functional V segments, including TRBV6-2 and TRBV6-3, could not be told apart with the 87-base-pair reads, so those segments were excluded. Linkage disequilibrium might explain the correlated functional status among segregating V segments, but an unknown experimental factor could not be excluded. This cohort had only TCR beta chains sequenced, and the lack of alpha or paired-chain data limited which features could be detected. Because HLA typing was unavailable for some donors at each locus, only the typed subset was used in association tests. In a later analysis, 15,000 to 20,000 TCR beta sequences were associated with specific HLA alleles at a false discovery rate of 0.05. According to the authors, the approach could potentially be generalized to other disease states and immunological phenotypes. In a later analysis, several top co-occurrence clusters were reported to appear linked to parvovirus B19, influenza, CMV and Epstein-Barr virus. A later genetic analysis reported fewer N-insertions in productive TCRs among donors in an Asian-associated ancestry cluster than the roughly 670-donor mean. A further reported finding was that TCR beta sequences accurately predicted the HLA-A and HLA-B alleles for most subjects in the first cohort. A few of the identified cytomegalovirus-associated TCR beta chains were confirmed in vitro to be specific for cytomegalovirus antigens. The sequencing pipeline was judged likely to have produced a cluster of highly shared sequence variants as a technical artifact. Sequencing depth was assumed to be roughly uniform across donors in the presence/absence analyses, though that assumption may not hold. In a later analysis, TCR association rates were found to vary across HLA loci, with the most associated TCRs seen for DRB1 alleles and the fewest for HLA-C alleles. V-gene and J-gene trimming of TCR beta chains was associated with a missense DCLRE1C variant in a later genetic analysis, and the association was replicated in an independent cohort. An earlier analysis of approximately 600 of the donors showed that most TCR beta V segments appeared in productive rearrangements either about 90% or about 30% of the time, which broadly matched IMGT annotations. Strong co-occurrence of HLA alleles, especially DR and DQ, made assigning TCR associations to individual alleles difficult. The earlier analysis of approximately 590 of the donors excluded fewer than 20 rarely observed V segments, including chromosome 9 orphons, because counts were too low. A later analysis found that HLA-associated TCR beta chains were more clonally expanded and had lower generation probabilities than equally common non-associated chains. The classifier was reported to diagnose cytomegalovirus status with high specificity and sensitivity in both the original cohort and the validation cohort. In the study, some 180 TCR beta chains were listed as associated with cytomegalovirus.

The sequenced sample was PBMCs. The sequence was obtained from a male donor in good health and CMV-seronegative. The chain joins TRBV6-5 to TRBJ2-1; TRBD2 agrees with 14 junctional bases. At the DNA level, the sequence is TGTGCCAGCAGCTCCGGGACTAGCGGGGGTAATGAGCAGTTCTTC. This yields the protein CASSSGTSGGNEQFF.